Included here is one TCR beta chain sequence, with context. Its specificity is unknown. The V gene lost 0 bases and the J gene lost 5 bases, with 9 bases spanning the gap. CDR1 and CDR2 (germline): SGHKS, YYEKEE (reference sequence). The CDR3 is made up of 14 amino acids. These data belong to a study of CD8 T cells in ankylosing spondylitis. The authors made TCR beta libraries by quantitative 5'-RACE with molecular barcodes. TCRdb passed the 5' RACE reads through MiXCR, listing each CDR3 protein once. The table shows about 250,000 distinct CDR3 sequences, with roughly a third occurring only once. Study-level findings and limits: Blood of patients with ankylosing spondylitis appeared to be characterized by a TCR beta motif of several highly homologous variants. Certain motif variants had earlier been reported in reactive arthritis synovial fluid and blood. Matched synovial fluid from ankylosing spondylitis patients was reported to be enriched for disease-linked clones.

The sequence was collected from a male donor with ankylosing spondylitis or in good health (not recorded which). This sequence joins TRBV5-5 and TRBJ2-4, with a weak D call TRBD1 (6 bases). Sequenced input: blood, either unsorted or a sorted T cell fraction (not recorded which). The CDR3 DNA is TGTGCCAGCAGCTTGGCCCGGACAGAAAACATTCAGTACTTC. As protein: CASSLARTENIQYF. Based on the CDR3 plus reference TRBV5-5 and TRBJ2-4, the full variable domain is DAGVTQSPTHLIKTRGQQVTLRCSPISGHKSVSWYQQVLGQGPQFIFQYYEKEERGRGNFPDRFSARQFPNYSSELNVNALLLGDSALYLCASSLARTENIQYFGAGTRLSVL.